These T cell receptor beta chains were read from a single sample in a study of OX40 agonist ivuxolimab in advanced cancers. Measured with immunoSEQ multiplex PCR; TCRdb has only the in-frame clones, and not every one. This sample yields around 80,000 clones, of which roughly nine tenths are seen a single time; around 0.19% belongs to the top ten. The sample in question was CD4+ or CD8+ T cells sorted from blood, obtained in a trial of the OX40 agonist ivuxolimab. Receptor source: an adult with an advanced solid tumor such as melanoma, head and neck, liver or kidney cancer. CDR3s include the opening cysteine and the closing phenylalanine or tryptophan. D genes are given only for firm matches. Expanded clones are given a class, and other clones once, few, many or no size at all.

v_call: TRBV19
d_call: .
clone_size: once
j_call: TRBJ1-5
cdr3_nt: TGTGCCAGTCTAGTAGTATTAAGCAATCAGCCCCAGCATTTT
cdr3_aa: CASLVVLSNQPQHF

v_call: TRBV11-2
d_call: TRBD2
clone_size: once
j_call: TRBJ2-7
cdr3_nt: TGTGCCAGCAGCCCGCGACTAGCGCGCACCCACGAGCAGTACTTC
cdr3_aa: CASSPRLARTHEQYF

v_call: TRBV7-8
d_call: TRBD1
clone_size: .
j_call: TRBJ1-1
cdr3_nt: TGTGCCAGCAGCTTAGTTTCAGGGGGCAACACTGAAGCTTTCTTT
cdr3_aa: CASSLVSGGNTEAFF

v_call: TRBV5-1
d_call: TRBD1
clone_size: .
j_call: TRBJ1-2
cdr3_nt: TGCGCCAGCTCGGCAGGGGGCAACTATGGCTACACCTTC
cdr3_aa: CASSAGGNYGYTF

v_call: TRBV6-5
d_call: TRBD1
clone_size: .
j_call: TRBJ1-1
cdr3_nt: TGTGCCAGCAGGCGGACAGGGGGGACTGAAGCTTTCTTT
cdr3_aa: CASRRTGGTEAFF

v_call: TRBV27
d_call: .
clone_size: few
j_call: TRBJ2-1
cdr3_nt: TGTGCCACGAAGAACTACAATGAGCAGTTCTTC
cdr3_aa: CATKNYNEQFF

v_call: TRBV2
d_call: .
clone_size: .
j_call: TRBJ2-7
cdr3_nt: TGTGCCAGCGCGGCATCCTACGAGCAGTACTTC
cdr3_aa: CASAASYEQYF

v_call: TRBV11-2
d_call: .
clone_size: .
j_call: TRBJ1-2
cdr3_nt: TGTGCCAGCAGCCCCGGGGACCTCTATGGCTACACCTTC
cdr3_aa: CASSPGDLYGYTF

v_call: TRBV5-4
d_call: TRBD2
clone_size: .
j_call: TRBJ2-7
cdr3_nt: TGTGCCAGCAGCTTTAATAGCGGGGGATCCTACGAGCAGTACTTC
cdr3_aa: CASSFNSGGSYEQYF

v_call: TRBV9
d_call: .
clone_size: .
j_call: TRBJ1-6
cdr3_nt: TGTGCCAGCAGCGGAGGCGGAGGGAAGAGGGCACCCCTCCACTTT
cdr3_aa: CASSGGGGKRAPLHF

v_call: TRBV2
d_call: TRBD2
clone_size: .
j_call: TRBJ2-5
cdr3_nt: TGTGCCAGCAGCCCGGGACTAGCGGGAGAGACCCAGTACTTC
cdr3_aa: CASSPGLAGETQYF

v_call: TRBV9
d_call: TRBD2
clone_size: .
j_call: TRBJ2-1
cdr3_nt: TGTGCCAGCAGCCTACTAGCGGGAGGGCCGGGGAATGAGCAGTTCTTC
cdr3_aa: CASSLLAGGPGNEQFF

v_call: TRBV29-1
d_call: .
clone_size: .
j_call: TRBJ2-2
cdr3_nt: TGCAGCGCAAAGAGAACCACCGGGGAGCTGTTTTTT
cdr3_aa: CSAKRTTGELFF

v_call: TRBV21-1
d_call: .
clone_size: .
j_call: TRBJ1-3
cdr3_nt: TGTGCCAGCAGCAAAGTAGGCCTAGATGGAAACACCATATATTTT
cdr3_aa: CASSKVGLDGNTIYF

v_call: TRBV19
d_call: TRBD1
clone_size: .
j_call: TRBJ1-1
cdr3_nt: TGTGCCAGTAGTATCCCAGGGGGAGGGAACACTGAAGCTTTCTTT
cdr3_aa: CASSIPGGGNTEAFF

v_call: TRBV27
d_call: TRBD2
clone_size: .
j_call: TRBJ2-1
cdr3_nt: TGTGCCAGCAGTCCCCCCCCGACTAGCGGGGCCCACAATGAGCAGTTCTTC
cdr3_aa: CASSPPPTSGAHNEQFF

v_call: TRBV10-1
d_call: .
clone_size: .
j_call: TRBJ2-1
cdr3_nt: TGCGCCAGCAGCAAGGCGCCGATTAGGAATGAGCAGTTCTTC
cdr3_aa: CASSKAPIRNEQFF

v_call: TRBV19
d_call: .
clone_size: .
j_call: TRBJ2-1
cdr3_nt: TGTGCCAGTAGTATGACTAGAGCCCTCTCCTCCTACAATGAGCAGTTCTTC
cdr3_aa: CASSMTRALSSYNEQFF

v_call: TRBV5-1
d_call: .
clone_size: .
j_call: TRBJ2-6
cdr3_nt: TGCGCCAGCAGCTTGACAGGCGTCCCTGGGGCCAACGTCCTGACTTTC
cdr3_aa: CASSLTGVPGANVLTF

v_call: TRBV30
d_call: TRBD1
clone_size: .
j_call: TRBJ1-3
cdr3_nt: TGTGCCTGGAGTACCGGGACAGGGGTCTCTGGAAACACCATATATTTT
cdr3_aa: CAWSTGTGVSGNTIYF

v_call: TRBV7-3
d_call: .
clone_size: once
j_call: TRBJ1-6
cdr3_nt: TGTGCCAGCAGCTCAGGACAGCGGTCTTCACCCCTCCACTTT
cdr3_aa: CASSSGQRSSPLHF

v_call: TRBV27
d_call: .
clone_size: .
j_call: TRBJ1-1
cdr3_nt: TGTGCCAGCAGTTTACGGGGGACTGAAGCTTTCTTT
cdr3_aa: CASSLRGTEAFF

v_call: TRBV21-1
d_call: .
clone_size: .
j_call: TRBJ1-5
cdr3_nt: TGTGCCAGCAGCAATAGGAACAGCTATAGCAATCAGCCCCAGCATTTT
cdr3_aa: CASSNRNSYSNQPQHF

v_call: TRBV11-2
d_call: TRBD2
clone_size: .
j_call: TRBJ2-1
cdr3_nt: TGTGCCAGCAGCTTAGGGTCCCTTGGCGGGAGGGGCGGTTGGGGGCAGTTCTTC
cdr3_aa: CASSLGSLGGRGGWGQFF

v_call: TRBV5-1
d_call: .
clone_size: .
j_call: TRBJ2-2
cdr3_nt: TGCGCCAGCAGCGGATTAGGCGGCCCGAACACCGGGGAGCTGTTTTTT
cdr3_aa: CASSGLGGPNTGELFF

v_call: TRBV19
d_call: .
clone_size: .
j_call: TRBJ1-2
cdr3_nt: TGTGCCAGTAGTACCCCGGCGGGCATCTATGGCTACACCTTC
cdr3_aa: CASSTPAGIYGYTF

v_call: TRBV19
d_call: .
clone_size: .
j_call: TRBJ2-3
cdr3_nt: TGTGCCAGTAGTGTGGCCCGCACAGATACGCAGTATTTT
cdr3_aa: CASSVARTDTQYF

v_call: TRBV30
d_call: .
clone_size: .
j_call: TRBJ1-2
cdr3_nt: TGTGTCTGGAGTGCAGGGGTTGGCTACACCTTC
cdr3_aa: CVWSAGVGYTF

v_call: TRBV30
d_call: .
clone_size: .
j_call: TRBJ2-3
cdr3_nt: TGTGCCTGGAGTCTTCCCAGCACAGATACGCAGTATTTT
cdr3_aa: CAWSLPSTDTQYF

v_call: TRBV9
d_call: .
clone_size: once
j_call: TRBJ2-2
cdr3_nt: TGTGCCAGCAGCGGCGGGGACAAATTTGGCGGGGAGCTGTTTTTT
cdr3_aa: CASSGGDKFGGELFF

v_call: TRBV15
d_call: .
clone_size: once
j_call: TRBJ1-6
cdr3_nt: TGTGCCACCAGCAGGATTGGGAGCTCCTATAATTCACCCCTCCACTTT
cdr3_aa: CATSRIGSSYNSPLHF

v_call: TRBV6-5
d_call: .
clone_size: .
j_call: TRBJ1-2
cdr3_nt: TGTGCCAGCAGTTATTCCGGGGCTAACTATGGCTACACCTTC
cdr3_aa: CASSYSGANYGYTF

v_call: TRBV30
d_call: .
clone_size: .
j_call: TRBJ1-5
cdr3_nt: TGTGCCTGGAGTTTCTACGGCCGAAATCAGCCCCAGCATTTT
cdr3_aa: CAWSFYGRNQPQHF

v_call: TRBV12-5
d_call: .
clone_size: once
j_call: TRBJ2-7
cdr3_nt: TGTGCTAGTGGTTTTCCCCGACGGACAGTGGGAACGGGGCAGTACTTC
cdr3_aa: CASGFPRRTVGTGQYF

v_call: TRBV30
d_call: TRBD1
clone_size: once
j_call: TRBJ2-5
cdr3_nt: TGTGCCTGGAGTGTTGGGACAGGCCAAGAGACCCAGTACTTC
cdr3_aa: CAWSVGTGQETQYF

v_call: TRBV7-8
d_call: .
clone_size: few
j_call: TRBJ1-1
cdr3_nt: TGTGCCAGCAGCCCGGACGTCACTGAAGCTTTCTTT
cdr3_aa: CASSPDVTEAFF

v_call: TRBV5-4
d_call: .
clone_size: .
j_call: TRBJ1-1
cdr3_nt: TGTGCCAGCAGCTTGTTTGGGGTGAACACTGAAGCTTTCTTT
cdr3_aa: CASSLFGVNTEAFF

v_call: TRBV6-5
d_call: .
clone_size: .
j_call: TRBJ2-7
cdr3_nt: TGTGCCAGCAGTAAGTACGGCTCCTACGAGCAGTACTTC
cdr3_aa: CASSKYGSYEQYF

v_call: TRBV5-1
d_call: .
clone_size: once
j_call: TRBJ2-1
cdr3_nt: TGCGCCAGCAGCTTGGCCCCTAGCTTGGAGCAGTTCTTC
cdr3_aa: CASSLAPSLEQFF

v_call: TRBV30
d_call: TRBD2
clone_size: few
j_call: TRBJ2-7
cdr3_nt: TGTGCCTGGAGAACGGGAGGAGGCGAGCAGTACTTC
cdr3_aa: CAWRTGGGEQYF

v_call: TRBV7-5
d_call: .
clone_size: .
j_call: TRBJ2-3
cdr3_nt: TGTGTCAGAAGCATACCCACTAGCGGGGCCGATACGCAGTATTTT
cdr3_aa: CVRSIPTSGADTQYF

v_call: TRBV6-5
d_call: TRBD2
clone_size: .
j_call: TRBJ2-2
cdr3_nt: TGTGCCAGTAAGCGGGAGGGCCTTACCGGGGAGCTGTTTTTT
cdr3_aa: CASKREGLTGELFF

v_call: TRBV5-1
d_call: .
clone_size: .
j_call: TRBJ1-6
cdr3_nt: TGCGCCAGCAGCCTGGTGGCAGGAGGAAATTCACCCCTCCACTTT
cdr3_aa: CASSLVAGGNSPLHF

v_call: TRBV5-4
d_call: TRBD1
clone_size: few
j_call: TRBJ1-1
cdr3_nt: TGTGCCAGCAGCCCGACAGGGACCCCCACTGAAGCTTTCTTT
cdr3_aa: CASSPTGTPTEAFF

v_call: TRBV7-8
d_call: TRBD1
clone_size: .
j_call: TRBJ1-5
cdr3_nt: TGTGCCAGCAGCCCCATCTTCCGGGACAGGGATCAGCCCCAGCATTTT
cdr3_aa: CASSPIFRDRDQPQHF

v_call: TRBV6-6
d_call: .
clone_size: .
j_call: TRBJ1-1
cdr3_nt: TGTGCCAGCAGTTACGAGAGGACAGATGAAGCTTTCTTT
cdr3_aa: CASSYERTDEAFF

v_call: TRBV2
d_call: .
clone_size: .
j_call: TRBJ1-4
cdr3_nt: TGTGCCAGCCGGGGGATCAGTGCAACTAATGAAAAACTGTTTTTT
cdr3_aa: CASRGISATNEKLFF

v_call: TRBV2
d_call: .
clone_size: .
j_call: TRBJ1-2
cdr3_nt: TGTGCCAGCAGACAGGGAACCTACACCTTC
cdr3_aa: CASRQGTYTF

v_call: TRBV28
d_call: .
clone_size: .
j_call: TRBJ1-5
cdr3_nt: TGTGCCAGCCTCTTAGGGAGGAGCAATCAGCCCCAGCATTTT
cdr3_aa: CASLLGRSNQPQHF

v_call: TRBV28
d_call: .
clone_size: .
j_call: TRBJ2-7
cdr3_nt: TGTGCCAGCAGAGGAAGCCCCTACGAGCAGTACTTC
cdr3_aa: CASRGSPYEQYF

v_call: TRBV13
d_call: .
clone_size: .
j_call: TRBJ2-3
cdr3_nt: TGTGCCAGCAGCTTACCTGGGGGGGGGCCCGAAGATACGCAGTATTTT
cdr3_aa: CASSLPGGGPEDTQYF